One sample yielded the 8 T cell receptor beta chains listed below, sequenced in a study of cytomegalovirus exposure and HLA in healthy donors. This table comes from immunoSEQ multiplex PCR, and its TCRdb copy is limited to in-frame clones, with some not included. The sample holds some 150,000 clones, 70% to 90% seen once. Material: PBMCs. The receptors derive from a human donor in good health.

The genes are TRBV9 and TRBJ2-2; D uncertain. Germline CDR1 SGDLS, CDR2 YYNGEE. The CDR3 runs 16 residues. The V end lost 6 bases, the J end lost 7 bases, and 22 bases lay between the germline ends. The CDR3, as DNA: TGTGCCAGCACCCGACACTCACAGCCCCCCGGCGGGGAGCTGTTTTTT. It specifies CASTRHSQPPGGELFF. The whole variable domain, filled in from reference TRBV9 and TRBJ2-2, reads DSGVTQTPKHLITATGQRVTLRCSPRSGDLSVYWYQQSLDQGLQFLIQYYNGEERAKGNILERFSAQQFPDLHSELNLSSLELGDSALYFCASTRHSQPPGGELFFGEGSRLTVL.

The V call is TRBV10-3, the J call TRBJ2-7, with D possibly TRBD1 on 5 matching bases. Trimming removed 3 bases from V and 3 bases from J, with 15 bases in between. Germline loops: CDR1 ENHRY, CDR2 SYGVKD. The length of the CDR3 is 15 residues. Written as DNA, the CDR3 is TGTGCCATCAGTGATGGTAGGGGCCCACTCTACGAGCAGTACTTC. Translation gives CAISDGRGPLYEQYF.

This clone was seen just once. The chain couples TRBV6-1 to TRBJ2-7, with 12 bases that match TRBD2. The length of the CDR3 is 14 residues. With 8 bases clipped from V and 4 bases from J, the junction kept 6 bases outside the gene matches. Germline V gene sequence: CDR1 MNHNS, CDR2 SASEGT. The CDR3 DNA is TGTGCCAGCGTGTTGACTAGCGGGAGTTACGAGCAGTACTTC. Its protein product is CASVLTSGSYEQYF.

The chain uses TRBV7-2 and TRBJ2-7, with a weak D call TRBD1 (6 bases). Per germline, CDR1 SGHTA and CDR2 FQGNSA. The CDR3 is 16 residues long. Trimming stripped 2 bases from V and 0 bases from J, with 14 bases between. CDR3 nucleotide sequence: TGTGCCAGCAGCTTATTACAGGGTATGGACTCCTACGAGCAGTACTTC. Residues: CASSLLQGMDSYEQYF.

CDR3 bases: TGTGCCAGCTCGCCCACAGGGTGGAATCAGCCCCAGCATTTT. Amino acid sequence: CASSPTGWNQPQHF. This rearrangement joins TRBV18 to TRBJ1-5, with a tentative D call TRBD1 (6 bases). The germline V gene encodes CDR1 KGHSH and CDR2 LQKENI. The ends were cut back, 6 bases at V and 4 bases at J, with 13 bases in the middle. CDR3 length: 14 residues.

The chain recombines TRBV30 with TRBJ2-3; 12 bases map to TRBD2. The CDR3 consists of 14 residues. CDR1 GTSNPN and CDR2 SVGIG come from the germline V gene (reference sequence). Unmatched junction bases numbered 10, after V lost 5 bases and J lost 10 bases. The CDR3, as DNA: TGTGCCTGGGAACTAGCGGGAGGACACCGGGCGCAGTATTTT. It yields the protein CAWELAGGHRAQYF.

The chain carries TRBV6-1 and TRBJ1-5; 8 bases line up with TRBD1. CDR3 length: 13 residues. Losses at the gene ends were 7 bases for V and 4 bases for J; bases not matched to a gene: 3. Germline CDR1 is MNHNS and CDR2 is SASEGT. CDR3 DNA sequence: TGTGCCAGCATCCGGACAGGGAATCAGCCCCAGCATTTT. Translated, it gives CASIRTGNQPQHF.

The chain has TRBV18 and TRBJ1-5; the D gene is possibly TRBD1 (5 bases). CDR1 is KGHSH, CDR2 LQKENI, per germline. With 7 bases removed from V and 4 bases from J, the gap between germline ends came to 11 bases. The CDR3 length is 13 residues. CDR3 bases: TGTGCCAGCTTCGGTGGGGGGAATCAGCCCCAGCATTTT. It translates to CASFGGGNQPQHF.